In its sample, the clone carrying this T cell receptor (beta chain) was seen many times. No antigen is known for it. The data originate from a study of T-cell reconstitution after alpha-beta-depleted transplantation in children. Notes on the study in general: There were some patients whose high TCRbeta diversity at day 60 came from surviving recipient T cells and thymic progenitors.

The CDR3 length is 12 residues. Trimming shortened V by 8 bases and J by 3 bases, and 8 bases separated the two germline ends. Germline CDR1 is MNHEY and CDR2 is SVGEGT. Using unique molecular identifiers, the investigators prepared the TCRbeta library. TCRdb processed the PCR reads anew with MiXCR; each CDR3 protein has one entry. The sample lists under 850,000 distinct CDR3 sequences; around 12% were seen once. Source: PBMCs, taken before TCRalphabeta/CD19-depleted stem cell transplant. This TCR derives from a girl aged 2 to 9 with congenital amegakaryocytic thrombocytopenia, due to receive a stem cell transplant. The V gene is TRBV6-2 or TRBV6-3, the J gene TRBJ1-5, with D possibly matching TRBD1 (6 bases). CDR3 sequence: CASRDNNQPQHF. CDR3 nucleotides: TGTGCCAGCCGGGACAACAATCAGCCCCAGCATTTT.